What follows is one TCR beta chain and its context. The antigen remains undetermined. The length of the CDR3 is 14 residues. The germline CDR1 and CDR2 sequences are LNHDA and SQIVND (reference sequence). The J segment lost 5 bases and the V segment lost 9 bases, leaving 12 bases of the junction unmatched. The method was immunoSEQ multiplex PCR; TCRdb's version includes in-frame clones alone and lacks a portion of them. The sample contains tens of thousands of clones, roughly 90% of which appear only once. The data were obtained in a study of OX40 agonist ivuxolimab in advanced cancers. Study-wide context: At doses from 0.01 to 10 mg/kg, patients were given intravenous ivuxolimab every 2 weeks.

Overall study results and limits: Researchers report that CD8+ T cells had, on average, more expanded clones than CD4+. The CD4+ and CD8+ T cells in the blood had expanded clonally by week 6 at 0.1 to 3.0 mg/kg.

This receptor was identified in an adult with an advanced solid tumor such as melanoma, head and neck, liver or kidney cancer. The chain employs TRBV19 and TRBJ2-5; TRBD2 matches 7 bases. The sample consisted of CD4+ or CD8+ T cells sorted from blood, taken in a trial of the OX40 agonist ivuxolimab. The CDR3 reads CASQAQGGWETQYF. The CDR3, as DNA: TGTGCCAGCCAGGCCCAGGGAGGGTGGGAGACCCAGTACTTC.